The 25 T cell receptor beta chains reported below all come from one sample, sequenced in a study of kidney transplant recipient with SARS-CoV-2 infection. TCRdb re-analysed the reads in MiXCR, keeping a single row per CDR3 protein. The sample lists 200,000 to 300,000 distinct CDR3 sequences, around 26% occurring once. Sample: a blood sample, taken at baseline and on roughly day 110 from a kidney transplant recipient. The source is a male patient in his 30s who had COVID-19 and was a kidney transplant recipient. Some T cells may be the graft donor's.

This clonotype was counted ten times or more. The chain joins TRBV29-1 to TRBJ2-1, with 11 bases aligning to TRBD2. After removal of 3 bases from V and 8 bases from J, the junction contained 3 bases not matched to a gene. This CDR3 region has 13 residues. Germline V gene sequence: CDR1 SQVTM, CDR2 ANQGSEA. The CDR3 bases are TGCAGCGTTGATGGACTAGCGGGTTATGAGCAGTTCTTC. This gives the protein CSVDGLAGYEQFF.

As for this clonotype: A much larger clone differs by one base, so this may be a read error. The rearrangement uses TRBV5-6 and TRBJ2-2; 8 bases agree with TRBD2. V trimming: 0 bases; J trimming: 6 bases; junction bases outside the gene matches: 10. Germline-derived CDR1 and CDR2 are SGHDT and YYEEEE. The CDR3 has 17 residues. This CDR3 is CASSLAGPAGVAGELFF. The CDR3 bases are TGTGCCAGCAGCTTGGCGGGACCAGCGGGAGTGGCCGGGGAGCTGTTTTTT.

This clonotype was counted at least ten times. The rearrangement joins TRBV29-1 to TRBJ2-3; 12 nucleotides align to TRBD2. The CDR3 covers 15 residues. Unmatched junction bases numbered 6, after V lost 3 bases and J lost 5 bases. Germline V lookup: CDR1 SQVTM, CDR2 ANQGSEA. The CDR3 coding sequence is TGCAGCGTTGATGCTAGCGGGAGGGCCGGAGATACGCAGTATTTT. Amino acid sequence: CSVDASGRAGDTQYF.

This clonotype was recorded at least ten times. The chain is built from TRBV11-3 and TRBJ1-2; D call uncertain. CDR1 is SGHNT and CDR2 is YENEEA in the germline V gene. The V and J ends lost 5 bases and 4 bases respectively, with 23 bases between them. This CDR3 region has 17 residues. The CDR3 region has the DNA TGTGCCAGCAGCATCAAAGTCGATCTCGGAAAGACCTATGGCTACACCTTC. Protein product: CASSIKVDLGKTYGYTF.

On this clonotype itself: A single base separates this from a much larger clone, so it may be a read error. The CDR3 DNA sequence: TGCAGCGTTGAAGGGGCTAGCGGGAGGGCCAACGAGCAGAACTTC. Translated, it gives CSVEGASGRANEQNF. The chain carries TRBV29-1 and TRBJ2-7; 12 nucleotides align to TRBD2. Germline CDR1 is SQVTM and CDR2 is ANQGSEA. The CDR3 contains 15 residues.

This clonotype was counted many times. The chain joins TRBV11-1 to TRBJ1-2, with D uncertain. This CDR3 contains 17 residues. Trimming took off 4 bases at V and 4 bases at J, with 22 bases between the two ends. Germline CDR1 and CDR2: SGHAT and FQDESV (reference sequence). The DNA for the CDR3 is TGTGCCAGCAGCTCCTCGCATAAGGCTGGAAAGACCTATGGCTACACCTTC. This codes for CASSSSHKAGKTYGYTF.

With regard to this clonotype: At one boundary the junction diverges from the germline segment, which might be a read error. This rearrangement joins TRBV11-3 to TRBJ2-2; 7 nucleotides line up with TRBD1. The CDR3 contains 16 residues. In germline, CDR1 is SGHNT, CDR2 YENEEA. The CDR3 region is CANSLDRRQGTGELFF. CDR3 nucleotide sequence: TGTGCCAACAGCTTAGATAGGCGACAGGGCACCGGGGAGCTGTTTTTT.

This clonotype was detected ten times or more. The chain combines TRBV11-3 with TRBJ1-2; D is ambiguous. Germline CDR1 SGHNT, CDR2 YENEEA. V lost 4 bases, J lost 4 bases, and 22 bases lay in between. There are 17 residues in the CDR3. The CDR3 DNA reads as TGTGCCAGCAGCTGTATGTGCGATCTCGGAAAGACCTATGGCTACACCTTC. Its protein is CASSCMCDLGKTYGYTF. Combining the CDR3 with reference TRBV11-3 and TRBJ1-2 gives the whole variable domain EAGVVQSPRYKIIEKKQPVAFWCNPISGHNTLYWYLQNLGQGPELLIRYENEEAVDDSQLPKDRFSAERLKGVDSTLKIQPAELGDSAVYLCASSCMCDLGKTYGYTFGSGTRLTVV.

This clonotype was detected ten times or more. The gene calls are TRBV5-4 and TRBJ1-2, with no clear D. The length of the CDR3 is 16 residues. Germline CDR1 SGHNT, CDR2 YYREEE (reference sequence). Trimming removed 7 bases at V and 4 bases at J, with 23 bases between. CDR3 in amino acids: CASFNFVPGKTYGYTF. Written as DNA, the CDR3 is TGTGCCAGCTTTAATTTCGTACCAGGAAAGACCTATGGCTACACCTTC.

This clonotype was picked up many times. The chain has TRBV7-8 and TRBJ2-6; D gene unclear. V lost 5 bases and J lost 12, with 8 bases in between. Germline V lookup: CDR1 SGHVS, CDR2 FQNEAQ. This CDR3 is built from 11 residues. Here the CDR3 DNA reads TGTGCCAGCAGCCCCCCGACCGTCCTGACTTTC. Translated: CASSPPTVLTF.

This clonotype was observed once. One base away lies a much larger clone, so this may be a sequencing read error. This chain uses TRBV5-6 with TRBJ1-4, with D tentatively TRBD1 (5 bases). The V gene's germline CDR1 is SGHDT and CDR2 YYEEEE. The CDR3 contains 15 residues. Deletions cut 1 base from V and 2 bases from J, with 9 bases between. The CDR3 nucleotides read TGTGCCAGCAGCTTGCGATGGGGGACTAATGAAAAACTGTTTTTT. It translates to CASSLRWGTNEKLFF.

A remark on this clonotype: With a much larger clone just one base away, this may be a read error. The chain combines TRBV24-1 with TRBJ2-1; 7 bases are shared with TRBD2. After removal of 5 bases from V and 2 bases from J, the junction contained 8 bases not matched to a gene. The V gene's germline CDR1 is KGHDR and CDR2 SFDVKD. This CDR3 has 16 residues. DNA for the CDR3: TGTGCCACCAGTGGGAGCGGGGCGAGCCCCTACAATGAGCAGTTCTTC. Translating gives CATSGSGASPYNEQFF.

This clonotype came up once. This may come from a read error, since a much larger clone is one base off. The CDR3 spells CASNTRGLGTDTQYF. CDR3 DNA sequence: TGTGCCAGCAATACACGGGGACTCGGCACAGATACGCAGTATTTT. The V gene is TRBV2, the J gene TRBJ2-3, with D perhaps matching TRBD2 (6 bases). CDR3 size: 15 residues. The germline gives CDR1 SNHLY, CDR2 FYNNEI. V was pared by 7 bases and J by 1 base, with 15 bases between.

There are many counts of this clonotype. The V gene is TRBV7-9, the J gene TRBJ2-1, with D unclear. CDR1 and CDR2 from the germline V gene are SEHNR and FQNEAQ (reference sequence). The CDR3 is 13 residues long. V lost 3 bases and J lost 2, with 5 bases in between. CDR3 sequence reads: CASSLATYNEQFF. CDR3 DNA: TGTGCCAGCAGCTTGGCCACCTACAATGAGCAGTTCTTC.

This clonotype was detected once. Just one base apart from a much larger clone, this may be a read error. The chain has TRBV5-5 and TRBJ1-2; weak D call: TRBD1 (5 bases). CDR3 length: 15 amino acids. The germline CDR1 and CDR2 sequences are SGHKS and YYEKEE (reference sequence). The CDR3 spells CASGLATGQGDGYTF. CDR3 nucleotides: TGTGCCAGCGGCTTGGCAACGGGTCAGGGTGATGGCTACACCTTC.

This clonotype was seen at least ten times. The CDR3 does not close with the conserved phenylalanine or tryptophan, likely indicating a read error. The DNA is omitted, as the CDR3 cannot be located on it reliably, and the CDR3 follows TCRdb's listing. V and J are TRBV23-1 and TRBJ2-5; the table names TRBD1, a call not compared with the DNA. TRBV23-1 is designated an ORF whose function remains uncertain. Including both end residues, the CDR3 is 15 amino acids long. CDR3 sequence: CASSQPPGTGGPDPD.

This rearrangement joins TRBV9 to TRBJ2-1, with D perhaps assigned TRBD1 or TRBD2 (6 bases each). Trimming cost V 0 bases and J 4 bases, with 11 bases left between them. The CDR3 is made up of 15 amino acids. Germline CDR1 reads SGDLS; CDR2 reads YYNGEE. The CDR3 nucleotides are TGTGCCAGCAGCGTAGGATGGAGGGGGTACAATGAGCAGTTCTTC. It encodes CASSVGWRGYNEQFF. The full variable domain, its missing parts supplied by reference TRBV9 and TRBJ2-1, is DSGVTQTPKHLITATGQRVTLRCSPRSGDLSVYWYQQSLDQGLQFLIQYYNGEERAKGNILERFSAQQFPDLHSELNLSSLELGDSALYFCASSVGWRGYNEQFFGPGTRLTVL.

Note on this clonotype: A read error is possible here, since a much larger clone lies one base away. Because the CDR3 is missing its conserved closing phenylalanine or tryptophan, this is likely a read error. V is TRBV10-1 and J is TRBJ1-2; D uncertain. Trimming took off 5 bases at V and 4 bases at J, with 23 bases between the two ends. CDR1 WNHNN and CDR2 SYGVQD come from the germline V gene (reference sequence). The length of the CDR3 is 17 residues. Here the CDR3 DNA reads TGCGCCAGCAGTAAAAGGCAAAGATCGCGAAAGACCTATGGCTACACCATC. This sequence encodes CASSKRQRSRKTYGYTI.

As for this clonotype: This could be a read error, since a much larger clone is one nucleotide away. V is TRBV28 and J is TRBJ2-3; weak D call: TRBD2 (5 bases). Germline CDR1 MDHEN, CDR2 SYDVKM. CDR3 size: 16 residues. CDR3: CARSLYSESPPDTQYF. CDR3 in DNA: TGTGCCCGCAGTTTATATAGCGAGAGCCCCCCAGATACGCAGTATTTT.

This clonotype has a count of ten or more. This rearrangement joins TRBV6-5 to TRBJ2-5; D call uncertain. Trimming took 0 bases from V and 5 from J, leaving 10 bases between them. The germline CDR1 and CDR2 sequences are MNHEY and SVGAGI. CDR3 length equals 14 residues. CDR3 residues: CASSYSPTSETQYF. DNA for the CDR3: TGTGCCAGCAGTTACTCTCCGACTTCGGAGACCCAGTACTTC.

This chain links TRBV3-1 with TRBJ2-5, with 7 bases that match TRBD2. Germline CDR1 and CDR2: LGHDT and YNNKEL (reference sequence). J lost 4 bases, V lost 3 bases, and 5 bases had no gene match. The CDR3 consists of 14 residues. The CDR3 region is CASSQAGVSETQYF. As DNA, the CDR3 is TGTGCCAGCAGCCAGGCGGGGGTATCAGAGACCCAGTACTTC.

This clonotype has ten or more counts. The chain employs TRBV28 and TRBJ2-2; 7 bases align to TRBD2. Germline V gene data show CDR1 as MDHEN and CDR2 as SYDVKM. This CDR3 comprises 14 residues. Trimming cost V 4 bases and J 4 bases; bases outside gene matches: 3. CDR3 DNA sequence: TGTGCCAGCAGTTACGGGGGGAGCACCGGGGAGCTGTTTTTT. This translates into CASSYGGSTGELFF.

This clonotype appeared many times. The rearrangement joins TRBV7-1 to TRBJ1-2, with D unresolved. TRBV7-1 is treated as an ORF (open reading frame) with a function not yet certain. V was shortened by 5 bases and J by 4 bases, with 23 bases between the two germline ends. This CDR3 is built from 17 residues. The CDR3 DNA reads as TGTGCCAGCAGCAAGGGCCTTCACGAGGGAAAGACCTATGGCTACACCTTC. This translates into CASSKGLHEGKTYGYTF.

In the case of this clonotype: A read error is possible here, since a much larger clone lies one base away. CDR3 in amino acids: CASSSEVTAGKTYGHTF. DNA of the CDR3: TGTGCCAGCAGTTCAGAGGTCACAGCAGGAAAGACCTATGGCCACACCTTC. J is TRBJ1-2 and V is TRBV12-3 or TRBV12-4; no definite D call. The CDR3 length is 17 residues.

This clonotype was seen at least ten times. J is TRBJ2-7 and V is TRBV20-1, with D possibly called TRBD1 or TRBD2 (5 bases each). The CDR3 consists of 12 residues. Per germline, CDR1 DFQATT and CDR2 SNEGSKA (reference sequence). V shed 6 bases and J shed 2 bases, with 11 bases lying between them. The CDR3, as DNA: TGCAGTGCCAGGGACCGTACCTACGAGCAGTACTTC. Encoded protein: CSARDRTYEQYF.